The clone carrying this TCR beta chain has a count of ten or more. This sample is part of a study of early T cells in non-severe SARS-CoV-2 infection. The CDR3 runs to 13 residues. Germline CDR1 is LGHNT and CDR2 is FRNRAP. Trimming pared 6 bases from V and 0 bases from J, leaving 8 bases between. TCRdb re-called the 5' RACE reads through MiXCR, storing one row per CDR3 protein. The sample carries around 37,000 distinct CDR3 sequences, 8% to 10% recorded once. Sequencing used whole blood. The V and J genes are TRBV12-5 and TRBJ1-1; possibly TRBD1 for D (5 bases). The clonotype originates from an adult who was a healthcare worker with PCR-confirmed SARS-CoV-2 infection or an uninfected control (not recorded which). The CDR3 reads CASGTGMNTEAFF. DNA of the CDR3: TGTGCTAGTGGAACAGGAATGAACACTGAAGCTTTCTTT.